This T cell receptor beta chain stems from a study of regulatory T cells in long-lasting Graves disease. The sample holds many counts of this clonotype. Arm-PCR of CDR3 regions with iRepertoire HTBI primers generated TCR beta libraries. Each CDR3 protein gets one entry after TCRdb re-called the multiplex PCR reads with MiXCR. The table includes 380,000 or so distinct CDR3 sequences, 15% to 20% detected once. Sample time point: newly diagnosed GD, antithyroid drugs for less than 3 months. PBMC-extracted RNA yielded the TCR library. V lost 5 bases and J 1 base, leaving 15 bases between the germline ends. CDR3 length: 15 residues. Germline V gene data show CDR1 as SGHRS and CDR2 as YFSETQ. Separately, the same data were catalogued under a study of T cells in Graves' hyperthyroidism and ophthalmopathy. That work states: Uncontrolled infection, other autoimmune disease, pregnancy or lactation disqualified patients from enrolment.

The sample consisted of peripheral blood mononuclear cells (PBMCs), taken at new diagnosis, from a patient treated with antithyroid drugs. This receptor was identified in a woman aged 18-30 years with Graves disease. The rearrangement links TRBV5-1 to TRBJ1-1; D perhaps matches TRBD1 (6 bases). CDR3 residues: CASRLGGQGNTEAFF. As DNA, the CDR3 is TGCGCCAGCAGGCTCGGGGGGCAGGGGAACACTGAAGCTTTCTTT.